This T cell receptor beta chain was captured by sequencing in a study of spatial heterogeneity in lung cancer. Study-wide background: Unique TCR and UMI combinations averaged more than ten appearances each in raw reads.

Time point given: sample taken at primary tumor resection. Tumor, nontumor lung or frozen PBMC supplied whole RNA, sequenced without sorting. The cohort: over 65 early-stage, untreated non-small cell lung cancer patients. TCRdb ran MiXCR on the 5' RACE reads and lists one entry per CDR3 protein. This sample has about 75,000 distinct CDR3 sequences, with about an eighth found just once. Deletions cut 6 bases from V and 11 bases from J, with 16 bases between. Germline V gives CDR1 MNHNS, CDR2 SASEGT. This CDR3 comprises 12 residues. V is TRBV6-1 and J is TRBJ1-1; D not certain. The clonotype comes from a male donor with early-stage non-small cell lung cancer. Sample: PBMCs, taken at surgery. CDR3: CASRGSIESAFF. The CDR3 coding sequence is TGTGCCAGCAGAGGCAGTATTGAGTCGGCTTTCTTT.